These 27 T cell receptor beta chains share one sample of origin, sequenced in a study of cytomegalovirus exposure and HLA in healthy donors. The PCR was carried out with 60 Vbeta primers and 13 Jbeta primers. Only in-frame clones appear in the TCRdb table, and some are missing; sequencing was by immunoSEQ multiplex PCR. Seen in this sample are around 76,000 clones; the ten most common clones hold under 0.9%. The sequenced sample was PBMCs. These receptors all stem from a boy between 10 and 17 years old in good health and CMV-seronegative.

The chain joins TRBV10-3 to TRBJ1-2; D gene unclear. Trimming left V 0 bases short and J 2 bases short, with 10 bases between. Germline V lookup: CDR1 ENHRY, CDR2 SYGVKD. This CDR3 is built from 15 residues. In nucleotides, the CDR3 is TGTGCCATCAGTGAGTCCCCAGGAGGCAACTATGGCTACACCTTC. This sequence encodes CAISESPGGNYGYTF.

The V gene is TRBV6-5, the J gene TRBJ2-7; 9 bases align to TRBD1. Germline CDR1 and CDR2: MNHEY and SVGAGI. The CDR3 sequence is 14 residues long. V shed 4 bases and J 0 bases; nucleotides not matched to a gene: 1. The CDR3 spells CASSLGQGSYEQYF. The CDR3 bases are TGTGCCAGCAGTTTGGGACAGGGCTCCTACGAGCAGTACTTC.

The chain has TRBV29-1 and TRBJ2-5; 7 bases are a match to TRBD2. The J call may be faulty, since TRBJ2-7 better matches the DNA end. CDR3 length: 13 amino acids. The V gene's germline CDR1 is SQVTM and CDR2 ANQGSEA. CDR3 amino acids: CSVDGGSGYEQYF. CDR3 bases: TGCAGCGTTGACGGCGGTAGCGGGTACGAGCAGTACTTC.

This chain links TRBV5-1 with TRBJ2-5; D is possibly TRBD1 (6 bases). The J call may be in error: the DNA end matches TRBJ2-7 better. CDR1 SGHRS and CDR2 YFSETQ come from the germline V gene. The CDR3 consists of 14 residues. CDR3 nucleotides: TGCGCCAGCAGCAGAGGGACATCTGCCTACGAGCAGTACTTC. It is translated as CASSRGTSAYEQYF.

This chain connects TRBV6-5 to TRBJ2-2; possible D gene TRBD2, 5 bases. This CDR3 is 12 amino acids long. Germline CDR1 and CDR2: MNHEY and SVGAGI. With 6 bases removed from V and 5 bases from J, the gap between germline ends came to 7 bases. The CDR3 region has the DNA TGTGCCAGCAGACTAGAGACCGGGGAGCTGTTTTTT. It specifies CASRLETGELFF.

The CDR3 spells CAWSATSNLNTEAFF. The CDR3 DNA follows: TGTGCCTGGAGTGCCACTAGCAATCTGAACACTGAAGCTTTCTTT. The chain links TRBV30 to TRBJ1-1; D is ambiguous. Trimming stripped 1 base from V and 0 bases from J, with 12 bases between. This CDR3 comprises 15 residues. The germline gives CDR1 GTSNPN, CDR2 SVGIG (reference sequence).

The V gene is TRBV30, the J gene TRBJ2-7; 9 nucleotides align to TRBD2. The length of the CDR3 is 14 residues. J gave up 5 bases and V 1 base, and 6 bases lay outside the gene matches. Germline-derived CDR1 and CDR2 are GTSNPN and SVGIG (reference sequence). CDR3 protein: CAWSALAGYNEQYF. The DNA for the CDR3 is TGTGCCTGGAGTGCCCTAGCGGGGTACAACGAGCAGTACTTC.

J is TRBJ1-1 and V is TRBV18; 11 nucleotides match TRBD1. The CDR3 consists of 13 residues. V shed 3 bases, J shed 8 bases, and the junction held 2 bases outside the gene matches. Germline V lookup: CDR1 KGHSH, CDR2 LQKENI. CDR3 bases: TGTGCCAGCTCACCGCGGACAGGGGGCGAAGCTTTCTTT. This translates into CASSPRTGGEAFF.

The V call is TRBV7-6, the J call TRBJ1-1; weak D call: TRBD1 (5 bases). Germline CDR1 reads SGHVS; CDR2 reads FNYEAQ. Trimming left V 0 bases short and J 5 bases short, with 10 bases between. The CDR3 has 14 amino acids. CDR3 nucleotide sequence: TGTGCCAGCAGCTTAGCCGGGGGGAGGACTGAAGCTTTCTTT. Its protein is CASSLAGGRTEAFF.

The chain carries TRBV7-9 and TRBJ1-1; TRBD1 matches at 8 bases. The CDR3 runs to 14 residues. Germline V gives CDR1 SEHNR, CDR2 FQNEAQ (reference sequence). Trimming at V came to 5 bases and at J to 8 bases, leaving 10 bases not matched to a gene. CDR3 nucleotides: TGTGCCAGCAGCCCAGGGACAGGCGCAAAAGAAGCTTTCTTT. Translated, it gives CASSPGTGAKEAFF.

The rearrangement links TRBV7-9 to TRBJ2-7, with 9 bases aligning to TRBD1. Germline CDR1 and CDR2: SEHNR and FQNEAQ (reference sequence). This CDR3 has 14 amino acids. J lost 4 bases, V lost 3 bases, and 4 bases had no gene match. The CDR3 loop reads CASSFTGGGYEQYF. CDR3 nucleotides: TGTGCCAGCAGCTTTACAGGGGGCGGGTACGAGCAGTACTTC. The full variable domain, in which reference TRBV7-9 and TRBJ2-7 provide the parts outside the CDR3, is DTGVSQNPRHKITKRGQNVTFRCDPISEHNRLYWYRQTLGQGPEFLTYFQNEAQLEKSRLLSDRFSAERPKGSFSTLEIQRTEQGDSAMYLCASSFTGGGYEQYFGPGTRLTVT.

CDR3: CASSHLPGQGGHEQFF. The CDR3, as DNA: TGCGCCAGCAGCCATTTACCGGGACAGGGTGGACATGAGCAGTTCTTC. This chain uses TRBV4-1 with TRBJ2-1, with 9 bases identical to TRBD1. V lost 3 bases to trimming and J lost 8 bases; unmatched junction nucleotides: 11. Germline CDR1 is MGHRA and CDR2 is YSYEKL. This CDR3 is 16 amino acids long.

This CDR3 is CAWSVKLAGLRYEQYF. The CDR3, as DNA: TGTGCCTGGAGTGTAAAGCTAGCGGGGTTACGCTACGAGCAGTACTTC. The chain recombines TRBV30 with TRBJ2-7; 9 bases agree with TRBD2. V dropped 0 bases and J dropped 3; count of bases not matched to a gene: 9. The CDR3 spans 16 residues. Germline CDR1 reads GTSNPN; CDR2 reads SVGIG (reference sequence). The variable domain in full, completed from reference TRBV30 and TRBJ2-7, reads SQTIHQWPATLVQPVGSPLSLECTVEGTSNPNLYWYRQAAGRGLQLLFYSVGIGQISSEVPQNLSASRPQDRQFILSSKKLLLSDSGFYLCAWSVKLAGLRYEQYFGPGTRLTVT.

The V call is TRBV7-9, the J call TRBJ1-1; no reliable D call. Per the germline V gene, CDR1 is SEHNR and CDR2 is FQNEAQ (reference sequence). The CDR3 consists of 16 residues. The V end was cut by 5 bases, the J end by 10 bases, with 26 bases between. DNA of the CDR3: TGTGCCAGCAGCCAGGCGGGGTCCGCTCTCGGAAAAAGAGCTTTCTTT. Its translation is CASSQAGSALGKRAFF.

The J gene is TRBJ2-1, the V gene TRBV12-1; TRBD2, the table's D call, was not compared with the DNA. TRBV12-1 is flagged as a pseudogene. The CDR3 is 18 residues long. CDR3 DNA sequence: TGTGCCAGCAGCTACATCCAAGAGCGCGGGGGGCCCTACAATGAGCAGTTCTTC. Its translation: CASSYIQERGGPYNEQFF.

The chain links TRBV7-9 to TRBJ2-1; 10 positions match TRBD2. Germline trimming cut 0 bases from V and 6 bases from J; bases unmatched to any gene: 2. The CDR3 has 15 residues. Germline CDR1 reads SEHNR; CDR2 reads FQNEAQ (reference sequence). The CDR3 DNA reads TGTGCCAGCAGCTTAGCGGCTAGCGGGAGCAATGAGCAGTTCTTC. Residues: CASSLAASGSNEQFF.

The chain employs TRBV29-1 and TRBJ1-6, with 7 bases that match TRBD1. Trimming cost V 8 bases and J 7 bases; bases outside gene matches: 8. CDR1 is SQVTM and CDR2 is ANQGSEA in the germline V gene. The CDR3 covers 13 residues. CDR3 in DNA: TGCAGCTTCAAGGGGGCGCGGAATTCACCCCTCCACTTT. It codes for CSFKGARNSPLHF.

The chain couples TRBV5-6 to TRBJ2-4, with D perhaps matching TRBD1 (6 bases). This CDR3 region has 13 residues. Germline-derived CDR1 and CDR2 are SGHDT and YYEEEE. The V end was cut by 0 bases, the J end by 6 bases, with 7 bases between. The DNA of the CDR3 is TGTGCCAGCAGCTTGGCAGGGGCAAACATTCAGTACTTC. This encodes CASSLAGANIQYF.

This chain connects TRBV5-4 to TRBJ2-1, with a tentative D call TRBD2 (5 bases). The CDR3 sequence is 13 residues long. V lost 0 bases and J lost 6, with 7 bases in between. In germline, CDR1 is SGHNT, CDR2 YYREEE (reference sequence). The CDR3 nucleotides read TGTGCCAGCAGCTTGGATCGGGGCAATGAGCAGTTCTTC. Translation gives CASSLDRGNEQFF.

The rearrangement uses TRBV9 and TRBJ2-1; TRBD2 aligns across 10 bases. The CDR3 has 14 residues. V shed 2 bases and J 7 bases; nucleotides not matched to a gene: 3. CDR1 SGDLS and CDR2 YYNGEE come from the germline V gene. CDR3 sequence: CASSVGTSENEQFF. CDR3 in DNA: TGTGCCAGCAGCGTCGGGACTAGCGAGAATGAGCAGTTCTTC.

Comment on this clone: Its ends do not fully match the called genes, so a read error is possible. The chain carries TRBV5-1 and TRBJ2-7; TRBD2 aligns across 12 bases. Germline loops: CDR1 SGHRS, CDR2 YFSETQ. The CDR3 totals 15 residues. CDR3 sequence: CASSLAGLAGYEQSF. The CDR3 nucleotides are TGCGCCAGCAGCTTGGCGGGACTAGCGGGCTACGAGCAGTCCTTC. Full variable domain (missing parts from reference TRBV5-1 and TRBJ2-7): KAGVTQTPRYLIKTRGQQVTLSCSPISGHRSVSWYQQTPGQGLQFLFEYFSETQRNKGNFPGRFSGRQFSNSRSEMNVSTLELGDSALYLCASSLAGLAGYEQSFGPGTRLTVT.

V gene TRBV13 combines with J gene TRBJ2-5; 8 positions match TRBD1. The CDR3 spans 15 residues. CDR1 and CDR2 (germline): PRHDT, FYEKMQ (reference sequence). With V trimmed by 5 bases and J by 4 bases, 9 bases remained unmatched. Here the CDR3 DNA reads TGTGCCAGCAGCGAATACGGACAGGGCAGAGAGACCCAGTACTTC. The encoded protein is CASSEYGQGRETQYF.

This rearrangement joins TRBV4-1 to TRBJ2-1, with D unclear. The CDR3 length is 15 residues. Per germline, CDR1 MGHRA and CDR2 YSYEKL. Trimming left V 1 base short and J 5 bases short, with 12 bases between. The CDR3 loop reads CASSQGWSLDNEQFF. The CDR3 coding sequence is TGCGCCAGCAGCCAAGGGTGGAGCCTGGACAATGAGCAGTTCTTC.

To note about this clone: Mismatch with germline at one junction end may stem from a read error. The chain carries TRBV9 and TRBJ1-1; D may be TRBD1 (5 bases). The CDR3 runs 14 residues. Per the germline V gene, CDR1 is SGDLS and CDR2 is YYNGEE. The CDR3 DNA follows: TGTGCCAGCAGCCTGGAACAGGAGAACGCTGAAGCTTTCTTT. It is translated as CASSLEQENAEAFF.

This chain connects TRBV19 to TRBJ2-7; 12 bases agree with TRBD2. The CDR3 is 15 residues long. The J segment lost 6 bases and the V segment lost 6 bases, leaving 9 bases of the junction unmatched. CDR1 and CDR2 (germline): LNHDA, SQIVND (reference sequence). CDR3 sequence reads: CASSPLAGGPLEQYF. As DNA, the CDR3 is TGTGCCAGTAGCCCTCTAGCGGGAGGGCCCCTCGAGCAGTACTTC. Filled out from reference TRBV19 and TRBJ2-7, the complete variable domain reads DGGITQSPKYLFRKEGQNVTLSCEQNLNHDAMYWYRQDPGQGLRLIYYSQIVNDFQKGDIAEGYSVSREKKESFPLTVTSAQKNPTAFYLCASSPLAGGPLEQYFGPGTRLTVT.

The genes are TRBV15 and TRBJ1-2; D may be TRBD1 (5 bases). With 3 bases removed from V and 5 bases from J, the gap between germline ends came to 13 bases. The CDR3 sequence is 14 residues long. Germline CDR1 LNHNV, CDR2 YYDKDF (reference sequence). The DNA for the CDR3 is TGTGCCACCAGCAGCCAGGGTCCCGAGTATGGCTACACCTTC. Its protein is CATSSQGPEYGYTF.

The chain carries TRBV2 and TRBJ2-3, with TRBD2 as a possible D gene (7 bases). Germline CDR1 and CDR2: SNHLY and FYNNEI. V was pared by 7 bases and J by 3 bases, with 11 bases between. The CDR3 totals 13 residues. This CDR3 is CASNGGPTDTQYF. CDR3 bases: TGTGCCAGCAACGGGGGGCCGACAGATACGCAGTATTTT. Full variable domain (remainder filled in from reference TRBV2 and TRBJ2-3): EPEVTQTPSHQVTQMGQEVILRCVPISNHLYFYWYRQILGQKVEFLVSFYNNEISEKSEIFDDQFSVERPDGSNFTLKIRSTKLEDSAMYFCASNGGPTDTQYFGPGTRLTVL.